The 20 T cell receptor beta chains given below trace back to one sample, sequenced in a study of blood T cell repertoires in COVID-19. This table comes from immunoSEQ multiplex PCR, and its TCRdb copy is limited to in-frame clones, with some not included. This repertoire shows roughly 200,000 clones, roughly 86% found once; its top ten account for around 5.5%. The specimen was peripheral blood. The receptors originated from a woman between 65 and 79 years old with active or convalescent COVID-19.

The gene calls are TRBV7-9 and TRBJ2-7, with D perhaps TRBD1 (6 bases). The germline V gene encodes CDR1 SEHNR and CDR2 FQNEAQ (reference sequence). This CDR3 has 13 amino acids. Between the trimmed V and J ends, which lost 5 bases and 3 bases, there was a span of 11 bases. In DNA form, the CDR3 reads TGTGCCAGCAGCGGGGACACCCACTACGAGCAGTACTTC. Encoded protein: CASSGDTHYEQYF.

This clone was observed once. The chain recombines TRBV18 with TRBJ2-6; tentative D call: TRBD2 (6 bases). The CDR3 is 15 residues long. Trimming shortened V by 3 bases and J by 3 bases, and 9 bases separated the two germline ends. Germline V CDR1 and CDR2: KGHSH, LQKENI. CDR3 in amino acids: CASSPLASGANVLTF. The CDR3 DNA reads as TGTGCCAGCTCACCTCTAGCGAGTGGGGCCAACGTCCTGACTTTC.

The V call is TRBV6-1, the J call TRBJ1-1, with D unresolved. Germline V gene data show CDR1 as MNHNS and CDR2 as SASEGT. The CDR3 covers 12 residues. V lost 3 bases and J 11 bases, leaving 13 bases between the germline ends. The CDR3 DNA sequence: TGTGCCAGCAGTGAGCGGCCACTCGGTGCTTTCTTT. Translated: CASSERPLGAFF.

The chain couples TRBV5-5 to TRBJ2-3; 12 bases fit TRBD2. The CDR3 has 17 amino acids. The germline gives CDR1 SGHKS, CDR2 YYEKEE (reference sequence). The J segment lost 4 bases and the V segment lost 0 bases, leaving 6 bases of the junction unmatched. CDR3 in DNA: TGTGCCAGCAGCTTGGCCGGTGCTAGCGGGAGGGCAGATACGCAGTATTTT. This codes for CASSLAGASGRADTQYF.

The chain joins TRBV19 to TRBJ2-3; tentative D call: TRBD2 (6 bases). Per the germline V gene, CDR1 is LNHDA and CDR2 is SQIVND (reference sequence). The CDR3 spans 15 residues. V dropped 3 bases and J dropped 0 bases, with 10 bases sitting between them. The CDR3 coding sequence is TGTGCCAGTAGTATGACGGGAGCTAGCACAGATACGCAGTATTTT. Amino acids: CASSMTGASTDTQYF.

In its sample, this clone was seen once. V and J are TRBV27 and TRBJ2-7; 9 bases fit TRBD1. CDR3 length equals 14 residues. Germline CDR1 is MNHEY and CDR2 is SMNVEV (reference sequence). Trimming at V came to 6 bases and at J to 2 bases, leaving 5 bases not matched to a gene. CDR3 loop: CASSTQGAAYEQYF. CDR3 coding DNA: TGTGCCAGCAGCACACAGGGGGCGGCCTACGAGCAGTACTTC.

V usage is TRBV6-2 or TRBV6-3 and J usage is TRBJ2-3; a possible D gene is TRBD2 (6 bases). V dropped 5 bases and J dropped 4 bases, with 22 bases sitting between them. The CDR3 contains 17 residues. CDR1 and CDR2 from the germline V gene are MNHEY and SVGEGT. CDR3 residues: CASSILPAGRGSDTQYF. CDR3 coding DNA: TGTGCCAGCAGTATTCTCCCGGCGGGAAGAGGGTCAGATACGCAGTATTTT.

The V and J genes are TRBV19 and TRBJ1-5, with TRBD1 as a possible D gene (5 bases). This CDR3 comprises 17 residues. CDR1 is LNHDA and CDR2 is SQIVND in the germline V gene (reference sequence). Between the trimmed V and J ends, which lost 6 bases and 3 bases, there was a span of 21 bases. For the CDR3, the DNA is TGTGCCAGTAGGACAACGCCCGATAGGGGAAACAATCAGCCCCAGCATTTT. This encodes CASRTTPDRGNNQPQHF. The full variable domain, with the rest looked up from reference TRBV19 and TRBJ1-5, is DGGITQSPKYLFRKEGQNVTLSCEQNLNHDAMYWYRQDPGQGLRLIYYSQIVNDFQKGDIAEGYSVSREKKESFPLTVTSAQKNPTAFYLCASRTTPDRGNNQPQHFGDGTRLSIL.

The rearrangement joins TRBV5-1 to TRBJ2-5; a possible D gene is TRBD2 (6 bases). The germline CDR1 and CDR2 sequences are SGHRS and YFSETQ. The CDR3 covers 13 residues. V gave up 4 bases and J gave up 1 base, with 8 bases separating them. In DNA, the CDR3 is TGCGCCAGCAGCCCGGGACTCCAAGAGACCCAGTACTTC. This codes for CASSPGLQETQYF.

This clone was seen only once. This sequence joins TRBV12-5 and TRBJ1-1; D gene uncertain. V was shortened by 5 bases and J by 6 bases, with 10 bases between the two germline ends. CDR3 length: 12 residues. Germline lookup yields CDR1 LGHNT and CDR2 FRNRAP. CDR3 protein: CASGAGMAEAFF. The CDR3 DNA is TGTGCTAGTGGTGCGGGTATGGCTGAAGCTTTCTTT.

CDR3 DNA sequence: TGTGCCAGCAGTGGCGGGCAGTACTACTTAAAACTGTTTTTT. Translation: CASSGGQYYLKLFF. The chain combines TRBV2 with TRBJ1-4; no clear D. Germline-derived CDR1 and CDR2 are SNHLY and FYNNEI. This CDR3 is 14 amino acids long. V was clipped by 4 bases and J by 10 bases, with 16 bases between them.

In this sample, this clone turned up a few times. J is TRBJ1-1 and V is TRBV7-9; D unresolved. CDR3 length: 13 amino acids. V was cut by 5 bases and J by 1 base, with 8 bases left in between. Germline V gives CDR1 SEHNR, CDR2 FQNEAQ (reference sequence). This CDR3 reads CASSAEGNTEAFF. CDR3 in DNA: TGTGCCAGCAGCGCGGAGGGGAACACTGAAGCTTTCTTT.

V is TRBV6-5 and J is TRBJ2-2; the D gene is possibly TRBD2 (6 bases). Trimming pared 2 bases from V and 9 bases from J, leaving 13 bases between. This CDR3 comprises 14 residues. In germline, CDR1 is MNHEY, CDR2 SVGAGI. In nucleotides, the CDR3 is TGTGCCAGCAGTTACGCCCGGGAGAACCGGGAGCTGTTTTTT. This gives the protein CASSYARENRELFF.

This chain links TRBV28 with TRBJ2-3; 10 bases match TRBD2. V trimming: 7 bases; J trimming: 6 bases; junction bases outside the gene matches: 10. CDR1 and CDR2 (germline): MDHEN, SYDVKM. This CDR3 has 15 residues. CDR3 residues: CASIPASGSGDTQYF. The DNA of the CDR3 is TGTGCCAGCATTCCCGCTAGCGGGAGTGGCGATACGCAGTATTTT.

The chain recombines TRBV2 with TRBJ2-5, with 14 bases fitting TRBD2. The CDR3 has 15 residues. Trimming at V came to 7 bases and at J to 5 bases, leaving 6 bases not matched to a gene. Germline V CDR1 and CDR2: SNHLY, FYNNEI. The CDR3 nucleotides are TGTGCCAGCACTGAGACTAGCGGGAGGGTTGAGACCCAGTACTTC. It specifies CASTETSGRVETQYF. Variable domain in full (rest from reference TRBV2 and TRBJ2-5): EPEVTQTPSHQVTQMGQEVILRCVPISNHLYFYWYRQILGQKVEFLVSFYNNEISEKSEIFDDQFSVERPDGSNFTLKIRSTKLEDSAMYFCASTETSGRVETQYFGPGTRLLVL.

The J gene is TRBJ2-3, the V gene TRBV30, with 7 bases fitting TRBD2. The V segment lost 5 bases and the J segment 1 base; nucleotides outside the gene matches: 9. Germline loops: CDR1 GTSNPN, CDR2 SVGIG (reference sequence). CDR3 length: 15 residues. The CDR3 is CAWGGGLAGTDTQYF. The CDR3 bases are TGTGCCTGGGGGGGTGGGCTAGCGGGCACAGATACGCAGTATTTT.

A single count supports this clone. The chain carries TRBV11-1 and TRBJ2-2; the D gene is possibly TRBD1 (5 bases). This CDR3 contains 12 residues. Germline V CDR1 and CDR2: SGHAT, FQDESV (reference sequence). The V and J ends lost 5 bases and 5 bases respectively, with 6 bases between them. CDR3 DNA sequence: TGTGCCAGCAGCGGGGCAACCGGGGAGCTGTTTTTT. This translates into CASSGATGELFF.

The rearrangement uses TRBV15 and TRBJ2-2; D is perhaps TRBD2 (6 bases). V lost 5 bases, J lost 4 bases, and 11 bases lay in between. The germline CDR1 and CDR2 sequences are LNHNV and YYDKDF (reference sequence). This CDR3 spans 14 amino acids. CDR3 protein: CATSPMGGTGELFF. Written as DNA, the CDR3 is TGTGCCACCAGCCCGATGGGGGGCACCGGGGAGCTGTTTTTT. The variable domain in full, completed from reference TRBV15 and TRBJ2-2, reads DAMVIQNPRYQVTQFGKPVTLSCSQTLNHNVMYWYQQKSSQAPKLLFHYYDKDFNNEADTPDNFQSRRPNTSFCFLDIRSPGLGDTAMYLCATSPMGGTGELFFGEGSRLTVL.

This rearrangement joins TRBV11-2 to TRBJ1-2; D unclear. Trimming took 7 bases from V and 7 from J, leaving 19 bases between them. This CDR3 is built from 14 residues. The V gene's germline CDR1 is SGHAT and CDR2 FQNNGV. The CDR3 sequence: CASKSSLGDLGYTF. DNA of the CDR3: TGTGCCAGCAAATCCTCCCTCGGGGATCTTGGCTACACCTTC.

The chain couples TRBV5-4 to TRBJ2-2; no reliable D call. V lost 0 bases and J 1 base, leaving 4 bases between the germline ends. This CDR3 region has 14 residues. Germline-derived CDR1 and CDR2 are SGHNT and YYREEE (reference sequence). CDR3 region: CASSLAQNTGELFF. CDR3 DNA: TGTGCCAGCAGCTTGGCCCAGAACACCGGGGAGCTGTTTTTT.